These T cell receptor beta chains were read from a single sample in a study of spatial heterogeneity in lung cancer. TCRdb used MiXCR to reprocess the 5' RACE reads, holding one entry per CDR3 protein. The sample yields about 38,000 distinct CDR3 sequences, less than 6% seen once. The sample in question was PBMCs, obtained at surgery. Source of these receptors: a male donor with early-stage non-small cell lung cancer. CDR3s include the opening cysteine and the closing phenylalanine or tryptophan. A D gene is named only where the DNA matches it firmly. Part of the rows lack a size; the others show once, few, many or a class for expanded clones.

D gene: -
V gene: TRBV20-1
clone size: many
J gene: TRBJ1-5
CDR3 DNA: TGCAGTGCTACCCGATATTGGGGAGCCCAGCATTTT
CDR3 protein: CSATRYWGAQHF

D gene: -
V gene: TRBV4-3
clone size: many
J gene: TRBJ1-2
CDR3 DNA: TGCGCCAGCAGCCAAGAAAACTTGAGAAAGGTTGGCTACACCTTC
CDR3 protein: CASSQENLRKVGYTF

D gene: TRBD1
V gene: TRBV3-1
clone size: few
J gene: TRBJ1-1
CDR3 DNA: TGTGCCAGCAGAGCAGGGGGCACTGAAGCTTTCTTT
CDR3 protein: CASRAGGTEAFF

D gene: -
V gene: TRBV7-8
clone size: few
J gene: TRBJ1-4
CDR3 DNA: TGTGCCAGCAGCTTAGTCAGGGGATATGAAAAACTGTTTTTT
CDR3 protein: CASSLVRGYEKLFF

D gene: -
V gene: TRBV10-3
clone size: many
J gene: TRBJ2-5
CDR3 DNA: TGTGCCGCCTCTCAGGGGGGCCAAGAGACCCAGTACTTC
CDR3 protein: CAASQGGQETQYF

D gene: -
V gene: TRBV6-2/TRBV6-3
clone size: many
J gene: TRBJ2-2
CDR3 DNA: TGTGCCAGCAGTTACAAATTAGGCGGGGAGCTGTTTTTT
CDR3 protein: CASSYKLGGELFF

D gene: -
V gene: TRBV6-2/TRBV6-3
clone size: many
J gene: TRBJ2-1
CDR3 DNA: TGTGCCAGCAGTTACTCGCTGGGGGGATTAAGCAATGAGCAGTTCTTC
CDR3 protein: CASSYSLGGLSNEQFF

D gene: TRBD1
V gene: TRBV5-1
clone size: many
J gene: TRBJ1-1
CDR3 DNA: TGCGCCAGCAGTTGGGACAGGGTGACTGAAGCTTTCTTT
CDR3 protein: CASSWDRVTEAFF

D gene: -
V gene: TRBV6-5
clone size: -
J gene: TRBJ2-6
CDR3 DNA: TGTGCCAGCAGTTACTCCCTAGGGAGCTCTGGGGCCAACGTCCTGACTTTC
CDR3 protein: CASSYSLGSSGANVLTF

D gene: TRBD2
V gene: TRBV12-3/TRBV12-4
clone size: many
J gene: TRBJ2-3
CDR3 DNA: TGTGCCAGCAGTGGGACTAGCGGACTCACAGATACGCAGTATTTT
CDR3 protein: CASSGTSGLTDTQYF

D gene: TRBD1
V gene: TRBV28
clone size: many
J gene: TRBJ1-5
CDR3 DNA: TGTGCCAGTGGAGGGGGCAGTCAGCCCCAGCATTTT
CDR3 protein: CASGGGSQPQHF

D gene: TRBD1
V gene: TRBV12-3/TRBV12-4
clone size: -
J gene: TRBJ1-2
CDR3 DNA: TGTGCCACCTTCGACAGGGATTCTGGGGGCTACACCTTC
CDR3 protein: CATFDRDSGGYTF

D gene: -
V gene: TRBV21-1
clone size: few
J gene: TRBJ1-5
CDR3 DNA: TGTGCCAGCAGCCGCGTTACTATCGGGTTTCAGCCCCAGCATTTT
CDR3 protein: CASSRVTIGFQPQHF

D gene: -
V gene: TRBV4-1
clone size: many
J gene: TRBJ2-6
CDR3 DNA: TGCGCCAGCAGCCAATCGTCTCTGAGCTCTGGGGCCAACGTCCTGACTTTC
CDR3 protein: CASSQSSLSSGANVLTF

D gene: -
V gene: TRBV5-1
clone size: many
J gene: TRBJ2-7
CDR3 DNA: TGCGCCAGCAGCTTGGGGGACGGGTCCGGCTCCTACGAGCAGTACTTC
CDR3 protein: CASSLGDGSGSYEQYF

D gene: -
V gene: TRBV28
clone size: many
J gene: TRBJ1-2
CDR3 DNA: TGTGCCAGCAGAACAACGAACGACTATGGCTACACCTTC
CDR3 protein: CASRTTNDYGYTF

D gene: TRBD2
V gene: TRBV24-1
clone size: many
J gene: TRBJ2-1
CDR3 DNA: TGTGCCACGGAGCGGGGGCCGTACAATGAGCAGTTCTTC
CDR3 protein: CATERGPYNEQFF

D gene: -
V gene: TRBV7-2
clone size: many
J gene: TRBJ1-3
CDR3 DNA: TGTGCCAGCAGCCCCCGGACATCACGAAACACCATATATTTT
CDR3 protein: CASSPRTSRNTIYF

D gene: -
V gene: TRBV12-3/TRBV12-4
clone size: few
J gene: TRBJ2-7
CDR3 DNA: TGTGCCAGCAGTTTAATAGGGCTAGCGCCCTACGAGCAGTACTTC
CDR3 protein: CASSLIGLAPYEQYF

D gene: -
V gene: TRBV7-6
clone size: -
J gene: TRBJ2-1
CDR3 DNA: TGTGCCAGCAGCCCTGGAACGGGGGCCTACAATGAGCAGTTCTTC
CDR3 protein: CASSPGTGAYNEQFF

D gene: -
V gene: TRBV11-1
clone size: many
J gene: TRBJ2-3
CDR3 DNA: TGTGCCAGCAGCTCACCCGGGCCCAAGGGGCCAGATACGCAGTATTTT
CDR3 protein: CASSSPGPKGPDTQYF

D gene: -
V gene: TRBV3-1
clone size: few
J gene: TRBJ2-7
CDR3 DNA: TGTGCCAGCAGCCAAGGGTCGGGACTGAGCTCCTACGAGCAGTACTTC
CDR3 protein: CASSQGSGLSSYEQYF

D gene: TRBD1
V gene: TRBV20-1
clone size: many
J gene: TRBJ1-5
CDR3 DNA: TGCAGTGCCCGACAGGGTGGGGGGAGAAGCAATCAGCCCCAGCATTTT
CDR3 protein: CSARQGGGRSNQPQHF

D gene: -
V gene: TRBV5-1
clone size: many
J gene: TRBJ2-2
CDR3 DNA: TGCGCCAGCAGCAGGAACACCGGGGAGCTGTTTTTT
CDR3 protein: CASSRNTGELFF

D gene: -
V gene: TRBV5-1
clone size: many
J gene: TRBJ2-3
CDR3 DNA: TGCGCCAGCAGCTCCTTGGGGGTTACGGATACGCAGTATTTT
CDR3 protein: CASSSLGVTDTQYF

D gene: -
V gene: TRBV3-1
clone size: many
J gene: TRBJ2-2
CDR3 DNA: TGTGCCAGCAGCCCCAGGGGAGCCGGGGAGCTGTTTTTT
CDR3 protein: CASSPRGAGELFF

D gene: -
V gene: TRBV12-3/TRBV12-4
clone size: many
J gene: TRBJ2-5
CDR3 DNA: TGTGCCAGCAGTTTCTATCAAGAGACCCAGTACTTC
CDR3 protein: CASSFYQETQYF

D gene: -
V gene: TRBV7-8
clone size: few
J gene: TRBJ2-5
CDR3 DNA: TGTGCCAGCAGCTTGGTAGACAGCCCGCGCCGGGGTAAAGAGACCCAGTACTTC
CDR3 protein: CASSLVDSPRRGKETQYF

D gene: TRBD2
V gene: TRBV28
clone size: few
J gene: TRBJ2-7
CDR3 DNA: TGTGCCAGCAGTTTTCCCCCCTGGGTAGCGGGGGGTAAATACGAGCAGTACTTC
CDR3 protein: CASSFPPWVAGGKYEQYF

D gene: -
V gene: TRBV27
clone size: many
J gene: TRBJ2-7
CDR3 DNA: TGTGCCATCGGGGCTGTACTCTACGAGCAGTACTTC
CDR3 protein: CAIGAVLYEQYF

D gene: -
V gene: TRBV30
clone size: many
J gene: TRBJ2-3
CDR3 DNA: TGTGCCTGGAGTGTAAGGCTAGCAGATACGCAGTATTTT
CDR3 protein: CAWSVRLADTQYF

D gene: -
V gene: TRBV20-1
clone size: few
J gene: TRBJ1-6
CDR3 DNA: TGCAGTGCCATCTTGCCATCCCTACAGGGCGCACCCCTCCACTTT
CDR3 protein: CSAILPSLQGAPLHF

D gene: -
V gene: TRBV20-1
clone size: many
J gene: TRBJ2-1
CDR3 DNA: TGCAGTGCTAGAGATTCCCGACGGAGGGTATACAATGAGCAGTTCTTC
CDR3 protein: CSARDSRRRVYNEQFF

D gene: -
V gene: TRBV19
clone size: -
J gene: TRBJ1-5
CDR3 DNA: TGTGCCAGTAGCAGGGAGAGGAAACCCAATCAGCCCCAGCATTTT
CDR3 protein: CASSRERKPNQPQHF

D gene: -
V gene: TRBV29-1
clone size: -
J gene: TRBJ2-3
CDR3 DNA: TGCAGCGTTGATCTGAGGGATACGCAGTATTTT
CDR3 protein: CSVDLRDTQYF

D gene: TRBD2
V gene: TRBV20-1
clone size: many
J gene: TRBJ2-5
CDR3 DNA: TGCAGTGCTACTGGACTAGCGGGGGACTCACAAGAGACCCAGTACTTC
CDR3 protein: CSATGLAGDSQETQYF

D gene: TRBD2
V gene: TRBV29-1
clone size: many
J gene: TRBJ2-3
CDR3 DNA: TGCAGCGGGACTAGCGGGGGGAGTGCAGATACGCAGTATTTT
CDR3 protein: CSGTSGGSADTQYF

D gene: TRBD1
V gene: TRBV14
clone size: many
J gene: TRBJ2-1
CDR3 DNA: TGTGCCAGCAGCGGACGACAGGGGCTAAGAAACAATGAGCAGTTCTTC
CDR3 protein: CASSGRQGLRNNEQFF

D gene: TRBD2
V gene: TRBV9
clone size: few
J gene: TRBJ2-5
CDR3 DNA: TGTGCCAGCAGCGCCGGGACTAGCGGGGGCCGTGAAGAGACCCAGTACTTC
CDR3 protein: CASSAGTSGGREETQYF

D gene: -
V gene: TRBV18
clone size: many
J gene: TRBJ2-5
CDR3 DNA: TGTGCCAGCTCACCACGGCGAGGGGAGACCCAGTACTTC
CDR3 protein: CASSPRRGETQYF

D gene: TRBD2
V gene: TRBV3-1
clone size: many
J gene: TRBJ2-3
CDR3 DNA: TGTGCCAGCAGCCAAGAGAGGACTAGCATCACAGATACGCAGTATTTT
CDR3 protein: CASSQERTSITDTQYF

D gene: -
V gene: TRBV7-3
clone size: many
J gene: TRBJ2-7
CDR3 DNA: TGTGCCAGCAGCTTAATCGGTGGGCGCGAGCAGTACTTC
CDR3 protein: CASSLIGGREQYF

D gene: -
V gene: TRBV3-1
clone size: -
J gene: TRBJ1-5
CDR3 DNA: TGTGCCAGCAGCCAAGTACAGGGAGCGGGTCAGCCCCAGCATTTT
CDR3 protein: CASSQVQGAGQPQHF

D gene: -
V gene: TRBV19
clone size: few
J gene: TRBJ1-1
CDR3 DNA: TGTGCCAGTAGCCTATCAATCTTGACTGAAGCTTTCTTT
CDR3 protein: CASSLSILTEAFF

D gene: -
V gene: TRBV5-1
clone size: -
J gene: TRBJ2-7
CDR3 DNA: TGCGCCAGCAGCTTGGGTGGCAGTCAAAATCACGAGCAGTACTTC
CDR3 protein: CASSLGGSQNHEQYF

D gene: -
V gene: TRBV24-1
clone size: -
J gene: TRBJ1-1
CDR3 DNA: TGTGCCACCAGTGATTCCTCTTCAGTAAACACTGAAGCTTTCTTT
CDR3 protein: CATSDSSSVNTEAFF

D gene: -
V gene: TRBV15
clone size: few
J gene: TRBJ2-2
CDR3 DNA: TGTGCCACCAGAAGGGACGCCGGGGAGCTGTTTTTT
CDR3 protein: CATRRDAGELFF

D gene: -
V gene: TRBV12-3/TRBV12-4
clone size: -
J gene: TRBJ1-5
CDR3 DNA: TGTGCCAGCAGTCGAAACGGACAGTCTAATAGCAATCAGCCCCAGCATTTT
CDR3 protein: CASSRNGQSNSNQPQHF

D gene: -
V gene: TRBV7-8
clone size: many
J gene: TRBJ1-4
CDR3 DNA: TGTGCCAGCAGCCCCTTTCAGGGGCCCAATGAAAAACTGTTTTTT
CDR3 protein: CASSPFQGPNEKLFF

D gene: -
V gene: TRBV7-6
clone size: many
J gene: TRBJ1-2
CDR3 DNA: TGTGCCAGCAGCCCCGAACAGGGCTATGGCTACACCTTC
CDR3 protein: CASSPEQGYGYTF

D gene: -
V gene: TRBV15
clone size: many
J gene: TRBJ2-2
CDR3 DNA: TGTGCCACCAGCAGAGATTCCGTCAGGGTGGCCGGGGAGCTGTTTTTT
CDR3 protein: CATSRDSVRVAGELFF

D gene: TRBD1
V gene: TRBV12-5
clone size: many
J gene: TRBJ2-7
CDR3 DNA: TGTGCTAGTGAAAAGACAGGGTCTACCTACGAGCAGTACTTC
CDR3 protein: CASEKTGSTYEQYF

D gene: -
V gene: TRBV2
clone size: many
J gene: TRBJ1-5
CDR3 DNA: TGTGCCAGCAGCCAGAGATTTGGGGCTTTTAATCAGCCCCAGCATTTT
CDR3 protein: CASSQRFGAFNQPQHF

D gene: -
V gene: TRBV29-1
clone size: -
J gene: TRBJ2-7
CDR3 DNA: TGCAGCGTGAGGGACTTCAGCTCCTACGAGCAGTACTTC
CDR3 protein: CSVRDFSSYEQYF

D gene: TRBD2
V gene: TRBV5-1
clone size: many
J gene: TRBJ2-1
CDR3 DNA: TGCGCCAGCAGCCGTCCTGGCGGGGGGTACAATGAGCAGTTCTTC
CDR3 protein: CASSRPGGGYNEQFF

D gene: TRBD2
V gene: TRBV6-1
clone size: many
J gene: TRBJ2-3
CDR3 DNA: TGTGCCAGCAGTTCCCCTAGCGGGGGGGCAACAGATACGCAGTATTTT
CDR3 protein: CASSSPSGGATDTQYF

D gene: TRBD2
V gene: TRBV5-1
clone size: many
J gene: TRBJ2-1
CDR3 DNA: TGCGCCAGCAGCTCCGGGGGGGCAGGTTACAATGAGCAGTTCTTC
CDR3 protein: CASSSGGAGYNEQFF

D gene: -
V gene: TRBV4-3
clone size: few
J gene: TRBJ2-1
CDR3 DNA: TGCGCCAGCAGCCATAAGACTTTTTGGGGGGACGACTCCTACAATGAGCAGTTCTTC
CDR3 protein: CASSHKTFWGDDSYNEQFF